Presented here are 25 T cell receptor beta chains from one specimen sequenced in a study of blood T cell repertoires in COVID-19. Profiled with immunoSEQ multiplex PCR; TCRdb holds only in-frame clones, not every one. The sample contains about 190,000 clones, around 85% of which appear only once. The sequencing sample was made of peripheral blood. The receptors were sampled from a woman between 45 and 65 years old with acute or convalescent COVID-19.

The genes are TRBV11-2 and TRBJ1-5; D call uncertain. Trimming stripped 3 bases from V and 7 bases from J, with 10 bases between. CDR1 SGHAT and CDR2 FQNNGV come from the germline V gene. The length of the CDR3 is 13 residues. CDR3 nucleotide sequence: TGTGCCAGCAGCTTCGCACAGTGGCAGCCCCAGCATTTT. Its translation: CASSFAQWQPQHF.

The chain's CDR3 is CASKTGTNTGELFF. The CDR3 DNA is TGCGCCAGCAAGACAGGCACGAACACCGGGGAGCTGTTTTTT. The chain carries TRBV5-1 and TRBJ2-2; D might be TRBD1 (6 bases). The CDR3 loop spans 14 amino acids. The V and J ends lost 6 bases and 0 bases respectively, with 9 bases between them. Germline assignment: CDR1 SGHRS and CDR2 YFSETQ.

The chain is built from TRBV27 and TRBJ1-6; D perhaps matches TRBD1 (6 bases). V was pared by 8 bases and J by 4 bases, with 15 bases between. Germline V gene data show CDR1 as MNHEY and CDR2 as SMNVEV (reference sequence). The CDR3 length is 15 residues. CDR3 amino acids: CASVDSRRYNSPLHF. Written as DNA, the CDR3 is TGTGCCAGCGTGGACAGCAGACGATATAATTCACCCCTCCACTTT.

The genes are TRBV28 and TRBJ2-7; TRBD2 might be the D (5 bases). The CDR3 covers 16 residues. The germline V gene encodes CDR1 MDHEN and CDR2 SYDVKM. Trimming removed 6 bases from V and 2 bases from J, with 20 bases in between. The CDR3 coding sequence is TGTGCCAGCAGCCGAACTGATGGGCCCGGGGCCTACGAGCAGTACTTC. Translating it yields CASSRTDGPGAYEQYF.

Only one count was recorded for this clone. V usage is TRBV7-2 and J usage is TRBJ1-1, with 8 bases aligning to TRBD1. This CDR3 contains 15 residues. Germline V CDR1 and CDR2: SGHTA, FQGNSA. J gave up 5 bases and V 7 bases, and 12 bases lay outside the gene matches. The CDR3 spells CASIGDRGGWTEAFF. CDR3 bases: TGTGCCAGCATCGGCGACAGGGGAGGGTGGACTGAAGCTTTCTTT. Filled out from reference TRBV7-2 and TRBJ1-1, the complete variable domain reads GAGVSQSPSNKVTEKGKDVELRCDPISGHTALYWYRQSLGQGLEFLIYFQGNSAPDKSGLPSDRFSAERTGGSVSTLTIQRTQQEDSAVYLCASIGDRGGWTEAFFGQGTRLTVV.

The chain has TRBV2 and TRBJ2-7, with 7 bases fitting TRBD1. After removal of 6 bases from V and 2 bases from J, the junction contained 16 bases not matched to a gene. Germline V gene data show CDR1 as SNHLY and CDR2 as FYNNEI. The length of the CDR3 is 17 residues. Written as DNA, the CDR3 is TGTGCCAGCAGCCGATACAACAGGGGAAGCCCCACCTACGAGCAGTACTTC. Translating gives CASSRYNRGSPTYEQYF.

The gene calls are TRBV5-5 and TRBJ1-4; no clear D. The CDR3 is made up of 15 amino acids. The V gene lost 2 bases and the J gene lost 5 bases, with 13 bases spanning the gap. Germline-derived CDR1 and CDR2 are SGHKS and YYEKEE (reference sequence). The CDR3 coding sequence is TGTGCCAGCAGCTTTGCCGCCAGATGGAATGAAAAACTGTTTTTT. Amino acid sequence: CASSFAARWNEKLFF.

The rearrangement joins TRBV27 to TRBJ1-1, with TRBD1 as a possible D gene (6 bases). The CDR3 loop spans 15 amino acids. Germline V CDR1 and CDR2: MNHEY, SMNVEV (reference sequence). V gave up 6 bases and J gave up 1 base, with 15 bases separating them. The CDR3 DNA is TGTGCCAGCAGCCGAGCAGGGGACACGAACACTGAAGCTTTCTTT. Translated: CASSRAGDTNTEAFF.

This chain joins TRBV6-1 and TRBJ2-1, with D perhaps matching TRBD1 (6 bases). Germline values: CDR1 MNHNS, CDR2 SASEGT. The CDR3 loop spans 14 amino acids. The ends were cut back, 2 bases at V and 7 bases at J, with 12 bases in the middle. CDR3 loop: CASSEPDSRNEQFF. The CDR3, as DNA: TGTGCCAGCAGTGAACCGGACAGTCGGAATGAGCAGTTCTTC.

The gene calls are TRBV6-4 and TRBJ1-1, with D unclear. This CDR3 has 13 residues. The V and J ends lost 4 bases and 4 bases respectively, with 10 bases between them. The germline gives CDR1 MRHNA, CDR2 SNTAGT. The DNA for the CDR3 is TGTGCCAGCAGTGTTGAGAGAGGCACTGAAGCTTTCTTT. Translated, it gives CASSVERGTEAFF.

The rearrangement joins TRBV6-6 to TRBJ2-7; 11 bases fit TRBD2. V lost 5 bases to trimming and J lost 4 bases; unmatched junction nucleotides: 7. The CDR3 has 15 amino acids. In germline, CDR1 is MNHNY, CDR2 SVGAGI (reference sequence). CDR3 coding DNA: TGTGCCAGCAGTCCGCCTAGCGGGGGGCTTTACGAGCAGTACTTC. Amino acid sequence: CASSPPSGGLYEQYF.

This rearrangement joins TRBV9 to TRBJ2-3; D gene ambiguous. This CDR3 spans 15 amino acids. Trimming took off 0 bases at V and 0 bases at J, with 8 bases between the two ends. In germline, CDR1 is SGDLS, CDR2 YYNGEE. As DNA, the CDR3 is TGTGCCAGCAGCGTAGGCGTAAAGAGCACAGATACGCAGTATTTT. Encoded protein: CASSVGVKSTDTQYF.

The chain has TRBV1 and TRBJ2-6; the listed D gene, TRBD1, was not tested against the DNA. TRBV1 is noted as a pseudogene. The CDR3 runs 16 residues. This CDR3 is CTSRDCSLCRANVLTF. The CDR3 DNA reads TGCACCAGCAGAGATTGCAGTTTGTGTCGGGCCAACGTCCTGACTTTC.

V usage is TRBV10-1 and J usage is TRBJ1-1, with D perhaps TRBD1 (5 bases). The CDR3 is 12 residues long. The V gene's germline CDR1 is WNHNN and CDR2 SYGVQD (reference sequence). Trimming removed 6 bases at V and 11 bases at J, with 16 bases between. This chain's CDR3 is CASSAGDGGAFF. DNA for the CDR3: TGCGCCAGCAGCGCGGGGGACGGCGGGGCTTTCTTT.

The chain is built from TRBV20-1 and TRBJ2-2, with D possibly TRBD2 on 5 matching bases. The germline V gene encodes CDR1 DFQATT and CDR2 SNEGSKA (reference sequence). V lost 3 bases and J lost 6, with 14 bases in between. This CDR3 spans 14 amino acids. CDR3 DNA sequence: TGCAGTGCTAGTGGCAGAGGGCCCGCCGGGGAGCTGTTTTTT. Protein: CSASGRGPAGELFF.

CDR3 nucleotides: TGTGCCAGCAGTGAAAACAGGGGCGGGTATGAGCAGTTCTTC. Encoded protein: CASSENRGGYEQFF. The rearrangement links TRBV6-1 to TRBJ2-1; TRBD1 matches at 7 bases. The CDR3 contains 14 residues. Germline V gene data show CDR1 as MNHNS and CDR2 as SASEGT. V was pared by 2 bases and J by 8 bases, with 6 bases of the junction left unmatched.

This clone was seen a handful of times. The rearrangement links TRBV4-1 to TRBJ2-3; 8 positions agree with TRBD2. The CDR3 is 16 amino acids. V lost 0 bases and J lost 5; bases outside the gene matches: 7. The germline CDR1 and CDR2 sequences are MGHRA and YSYEKL. The CDR3 here is CASSQDRQLAGDTQYF. CDR3 nucleotides: TGCGCCAGCAGCCAAGATCGGCAGCTAGCGGGAGATACGCAGTATTTT.

The rearrangement joins TRBV9 to TRBJ2-1; 12 nucleotides line up with TRBD2. This CDR3 comprises 15 residues. The germline CDR1 and CDR2 sequences are SGDLS and YYNGEE. V gave up 0 bases and J gave up 8 bases; unmatched junction bases: 3. The CDR3 DNA sequence: TGTGCCAGCAGCGTAGGACTAGCGGGAGAACATGAGCAGTTCTTC. This translates into CASSVGLAGEHEQFF.

This chain uses TRBV28 with TRBJ1-2, with D perhaps matching TRBD1 (6 bases). V gave up 3 bases and J gave up 8 bases, with 19 bases separating them. CDR3 length: 15 residues. CDR1 and CDR2 from the germline V gene are MDHEN and SYDVKM. CDR3 loop: CASSFIGGGVGGYTF. CDR3 coding DNA: TGTGCCAGCAGTTTCATCGGGGGGGGCGTAGGAGGCTACACCTTC.

The chain couples TRBV2 to TRBJ1-4, with TRBD1 identical over 7 bases. The CDR3 runs to 15 residues. CDR1 and CDR2 from the germline V gene are SNHLY and FYNNEI. The V and J ends lost 4 bases and 3 bases, in that order; junction bases with no gene match: 5. Here the CDR3 reads CASSGRTGSNEKLFF. The CDR3 DNA reads as TGTGCCAGCAGTGGGAGGACAGGCTCTAATGAAAAACTGTTTTTT. The full variable domain, completed using reference TRBV2 and TRBJ1-4, is EPEVTQTPSHQVTQMGQEVILRCVPISNHLYFYWYRQILGQKVEFLVSFYNNEISEKSEIFDDQFSVERPDGSNFTLKIRSTKLEDSAMYFCASSGRTGSNEKLFFGSGTQLSVL.

V usage is TRBV15 and J usage is TRBJ2-5; the D gene is possibly TRBD1 (5 bases). V lost 0 bases and J 5 bases, leaving 10 bases between the germline ends. This CDR3 is 14 amino acids long. Germline V lookup: CDR1 LNHNV, CDR2 YYDKDF (reference sequence). CDR3 protein: CATSRDQGGETQYF. CDR3 bases: TGTGCCACCAGCAGAGATCAGGGTGGGGAGACCCAGTACTTC.

The table lists this clone with a few counts. The rearrangement links TRBV27 to TRBJ2-7, with TRBD1 matching 12 bases. Germline CDR1 and CDR2: MNHEY and SMNVEV (reference sequence). CDR3 length: 16 amino acids. V shed 5 bases, J shed 5 bases, and the junction held 10 bases outside the gene matches. The CDR3 coding sequence is TGTGCCAGCAGTCCATTCGGGACAGGGGGCTTCCACGAGCAGTACTTC. As protein: CASSPFGTGGFHEQYF.

The rearrangement links TRBV9 to TRBJ1-3, with 7 bases matching TRBD1. Germline V CDR1 and CDR2: SGDLS, YYNGEE. The J segment lost 0 bases and the V segment lost 0 bases, leaving 3 bases of the junction unmatched. The CDR3 is made up of 16 amino acids. CDR3 in DNA: TGTGCCAGCAGCGTAGAGGGACAGTACTCTGGAAACACCATATATTTT. Encoded protein: CASSVEGQYSGNTIYF.

This clone was found once. The chain links TRBV30 to TRBJ2-7, with D tentatively TRBD2 (5 bases). The CDR3 is 14 amino acids. The germline V gene has CDR1 GTSNPN and CDR2 SVGIG (reference sequence). The germline V and J ends were trimmed by 0 bases and 6 bases, with 15 bases remaining between them. The CDR3 DNA follows: TGTGCCTGGAGTGTAGGAGGTAAGGGTGGCGAGCAGTACTTC. Translated: CAWSVGGKGGEQYF.

This clone was seen just once. This chain's CDR3 is CATSRGQYSNQPQHF. The CDR3 nucleotides are TGTGCCACCAGCAGAGGACAGTATAGCAATCAGCCCCAGCATTTT. This chain joins TRBV15 and TRBJ1-5; maybe TRBD1 (5 bases). Looked up from germline, CDR1 is LNHNV and CDR2 is YYDKDF (reference sequence). V lost 1 base, J lost 0 bases, and 7 bases lay in between. CDR3 length: 15 residues.